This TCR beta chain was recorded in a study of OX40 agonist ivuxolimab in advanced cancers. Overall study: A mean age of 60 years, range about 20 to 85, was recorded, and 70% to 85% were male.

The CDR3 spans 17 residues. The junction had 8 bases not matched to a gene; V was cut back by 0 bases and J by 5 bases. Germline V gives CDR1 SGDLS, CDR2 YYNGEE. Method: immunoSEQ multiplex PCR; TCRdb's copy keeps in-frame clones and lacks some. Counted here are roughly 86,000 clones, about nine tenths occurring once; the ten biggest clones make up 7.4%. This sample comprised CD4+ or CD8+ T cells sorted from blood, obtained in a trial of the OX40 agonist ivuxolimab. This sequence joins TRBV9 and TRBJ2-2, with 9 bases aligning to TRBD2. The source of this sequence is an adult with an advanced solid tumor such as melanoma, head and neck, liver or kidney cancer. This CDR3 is CASSVAGSGSLTGELFF. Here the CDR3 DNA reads TGTGCCAGCAGCGTAGCTGGTAGCGGGAGCTTGACCGGGGAGCTGTTTTTT.